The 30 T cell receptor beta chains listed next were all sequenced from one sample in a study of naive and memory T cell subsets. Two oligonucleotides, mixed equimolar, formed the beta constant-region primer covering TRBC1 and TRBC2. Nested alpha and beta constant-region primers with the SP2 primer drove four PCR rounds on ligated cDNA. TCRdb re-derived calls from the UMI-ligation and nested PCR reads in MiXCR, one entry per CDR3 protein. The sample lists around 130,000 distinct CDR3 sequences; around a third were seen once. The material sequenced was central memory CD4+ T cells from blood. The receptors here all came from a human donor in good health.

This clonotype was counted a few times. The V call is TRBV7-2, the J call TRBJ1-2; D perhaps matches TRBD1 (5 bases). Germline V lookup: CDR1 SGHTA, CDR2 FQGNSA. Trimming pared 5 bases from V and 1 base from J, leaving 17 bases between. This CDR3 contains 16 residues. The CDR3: CASSETPGSINYGYTF. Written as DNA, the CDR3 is TGTGCCAGCAGCGAAACTCCAGGGTCTATTAACTATGGCTACACCTTC.

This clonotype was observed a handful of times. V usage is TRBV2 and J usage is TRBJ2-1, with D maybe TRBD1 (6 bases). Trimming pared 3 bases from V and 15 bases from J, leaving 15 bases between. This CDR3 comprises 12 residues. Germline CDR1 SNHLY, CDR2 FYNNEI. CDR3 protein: CASSENGDRPFF. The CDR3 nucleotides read TGTGCCAGCAGTGAGAACGGTGACAGGCCGTTCTTC.

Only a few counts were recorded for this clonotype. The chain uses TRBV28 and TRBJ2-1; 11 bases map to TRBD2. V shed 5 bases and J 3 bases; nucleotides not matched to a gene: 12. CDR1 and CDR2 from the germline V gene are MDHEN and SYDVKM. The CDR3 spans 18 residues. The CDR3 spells CASSPGGTSGFFYNEQFF. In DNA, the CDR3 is TGTGCCAGCAGTCCAGGGGGGACTAGCGGATTTTTCTACAATGAGCAGTTCTTC. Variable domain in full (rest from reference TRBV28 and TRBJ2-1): DVKVTQSSRYLVKRTGEKVFLECVQDMDHENMFWYRQDPGLGLRLIYFSYDVKMKEKGDIPEGYSVSREKKERFSLILESASTNQTSMYLCASSPGGTSGFFYNEQFFGPGTRLTVL.

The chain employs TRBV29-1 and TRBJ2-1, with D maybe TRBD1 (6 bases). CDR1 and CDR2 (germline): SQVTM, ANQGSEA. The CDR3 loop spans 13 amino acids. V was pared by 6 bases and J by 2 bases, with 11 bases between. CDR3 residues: CSVGQRAYNEQFF. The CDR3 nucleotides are TGCAGCGTCGGACAGAGGGCCTACAATGAGCAGTTCTTC.

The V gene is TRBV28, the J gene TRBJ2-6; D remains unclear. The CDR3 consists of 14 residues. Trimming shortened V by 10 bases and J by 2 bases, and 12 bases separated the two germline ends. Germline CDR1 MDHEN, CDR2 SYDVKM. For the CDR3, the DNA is TGTGCCACCCCGGTAGGGCCTGGGGCCAACGTCCTGACTTTC. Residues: CATPVGPGANVLTF. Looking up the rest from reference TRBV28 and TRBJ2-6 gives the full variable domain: DVKVTQSSRYLVKRTGEKVFLECVQDMDHENMFWYRQDPGLGLRLIYFSYDVKMKEKGDIPEGYSVSREKKERFSLILESASTNQTSMYLCATPVGPGANVLTFGAGSRLTVL.

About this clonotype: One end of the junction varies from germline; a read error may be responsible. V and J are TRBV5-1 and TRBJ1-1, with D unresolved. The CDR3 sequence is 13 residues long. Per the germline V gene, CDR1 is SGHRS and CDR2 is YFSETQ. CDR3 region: CASSPRTEGSEAF. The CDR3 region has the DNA TGCGCCAGCAGCCCCAGGACTGAAGGGTCTGAAGCTTTT.

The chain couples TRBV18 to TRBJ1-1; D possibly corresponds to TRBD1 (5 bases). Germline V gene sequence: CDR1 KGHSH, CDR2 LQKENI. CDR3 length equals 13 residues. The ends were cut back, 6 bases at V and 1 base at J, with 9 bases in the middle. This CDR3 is CASSQGTNTEAFF. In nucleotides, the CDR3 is TGTGCCAGCTCCCAGGGTACGAACACTGAAGCTTTCTTT. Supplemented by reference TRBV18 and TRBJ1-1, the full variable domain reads NAGVMQNPRHLVRRRGQEARLRCSPMKGHSHVYWYRQLPEEGLKFMVYLQKENIIDESGMPKERFSAEFPKEGPSILRIQQVVRGDSAAYFCASSQGTNTEAFFGQGTRLTVV.

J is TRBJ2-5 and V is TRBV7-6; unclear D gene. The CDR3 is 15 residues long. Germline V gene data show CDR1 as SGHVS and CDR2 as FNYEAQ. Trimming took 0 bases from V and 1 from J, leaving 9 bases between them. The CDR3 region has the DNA TGTGCCAGCAGCTTAGCGGCAGGTTTCCAAGAGACCCAGTACTTC. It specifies CASSLAAGFQETQYF.

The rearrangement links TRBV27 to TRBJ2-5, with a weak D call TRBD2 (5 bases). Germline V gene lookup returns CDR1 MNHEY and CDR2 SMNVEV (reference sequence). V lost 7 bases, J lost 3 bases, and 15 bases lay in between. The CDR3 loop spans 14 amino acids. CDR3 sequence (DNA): TGTGCCAGCAAGTTGGGCGGGCCCAAAGAGACCCAGTACTTC. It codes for CASKLGGPKETQYF.

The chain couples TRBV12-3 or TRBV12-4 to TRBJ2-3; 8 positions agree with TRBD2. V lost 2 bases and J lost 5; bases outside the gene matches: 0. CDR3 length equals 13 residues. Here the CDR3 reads CASSLRGGDTQYF. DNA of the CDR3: TGTGCCAGCAGTTTACGGGGGGGAGATACGCAGTATTTT.

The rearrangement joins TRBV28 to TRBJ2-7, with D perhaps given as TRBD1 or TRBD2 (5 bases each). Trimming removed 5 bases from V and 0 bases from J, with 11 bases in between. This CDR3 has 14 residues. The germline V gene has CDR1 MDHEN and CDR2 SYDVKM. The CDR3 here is CASSPGALSYEQYF. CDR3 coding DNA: TGTGCCAGCAGTCCCGGGGCTCTCTCCTACGAGCAGTACTTC.

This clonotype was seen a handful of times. CDR3 nucleotides: TGTGCCAGCAGTTTTCGTCCCCCCCGGGGCCCGACAGGGCAGTACTTC. Its protein is CASSFRPPRGPTGQYF. V gene TRBV28 combines with J gene TRBJ2-7; maybe TRBD1 (6 bases). Trimming stripped 3 bases from V and 9 bases from J, with 24 bases between. This CDR3 spans 16 amino acids. The V gene's germline CDR1 is MDHEN and CDR2 SYDVKM.

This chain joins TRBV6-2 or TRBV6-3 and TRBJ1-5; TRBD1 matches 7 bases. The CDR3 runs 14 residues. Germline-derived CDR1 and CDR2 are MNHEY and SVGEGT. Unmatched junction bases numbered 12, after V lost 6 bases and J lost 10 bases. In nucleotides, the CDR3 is TGTGCCAGCAGCTCCGACAGGGTGGGACTCCCCCAGCATTTT. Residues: CASSSDRVGLPQHF.

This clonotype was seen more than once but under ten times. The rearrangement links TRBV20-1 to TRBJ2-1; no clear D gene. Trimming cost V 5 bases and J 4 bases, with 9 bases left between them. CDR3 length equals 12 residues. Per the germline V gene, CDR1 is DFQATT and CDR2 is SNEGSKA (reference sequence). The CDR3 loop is CSAGKGYNEQFF. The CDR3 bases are TGCAGTGCTGGTAAGGGATACAATGAGCAGTTCTTC.

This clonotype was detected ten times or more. The CDR3 nucleotides read TGTGCCAGCAGTTACGAGAAAAGGGCCACTGAAGCTTTCTTT. Amino acids: CASSYEKRATEAFF. This chain connects TRBV6-5 to TRBJ1-1; the D is unclear. From germline, CDR1 is MNHEY and CDR2 SVGAGI. Trimming left V 2 bases short and J 4 bases short, with 11 bases between. CDR3 length: 14 residues.

The CDR3 protein is CATKAGGHNEQFF. CDR3 in DNA: TGTGCCACTAAAGCGGGAGGGCACAATGAGCAGTTCTTC. The rearrangement uses TRBV6-2 or TRBV6-3 and TRBJ2-1; 10 bases are a match to TRBD2. The germline gives CDR1 MNHEY, CDR2 SVGEGT. V dropped 10 bases and J dropped 5; count of bases not matched to a gene: 5. The CDR3 is made up of 13 amino acids.

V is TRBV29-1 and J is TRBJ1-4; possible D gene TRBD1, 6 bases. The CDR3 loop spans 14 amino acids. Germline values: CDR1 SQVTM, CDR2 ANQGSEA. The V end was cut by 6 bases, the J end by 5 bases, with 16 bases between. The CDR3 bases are TGCAGCGTCCCAAGGGGGGGTACGAATGAAAAACTGTTTTTT. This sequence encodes CSVPRGGTNEKLFF. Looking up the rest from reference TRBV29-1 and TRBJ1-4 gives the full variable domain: SAVISQKPSRDICQRGTSLTIQCQVDSQVTMMFWYRQQPGQSLTLIATANQGSEATYESGFVIDKFPISRPNLTFSTLTVSNMSPEDSSIYLCSVPRGGTNEKLFFGSGTQLSVL.

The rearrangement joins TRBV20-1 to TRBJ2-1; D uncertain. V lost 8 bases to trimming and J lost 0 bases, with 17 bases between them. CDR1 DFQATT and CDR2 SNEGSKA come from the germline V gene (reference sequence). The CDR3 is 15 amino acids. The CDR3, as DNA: TGCAGTCCGATAGGTATCGGCAGCTCCTACAATGAGCAGTTCTTC. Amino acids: CSPIGIGSSYNEQFF.

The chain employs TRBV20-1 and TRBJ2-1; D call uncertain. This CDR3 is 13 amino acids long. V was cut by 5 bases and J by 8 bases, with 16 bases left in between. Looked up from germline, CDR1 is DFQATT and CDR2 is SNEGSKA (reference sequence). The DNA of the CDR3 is TGCAGTGCTGGACCCGCAGTCTCTGATGAGCAGTTCTTC. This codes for CSAGPAVSDEQFF.

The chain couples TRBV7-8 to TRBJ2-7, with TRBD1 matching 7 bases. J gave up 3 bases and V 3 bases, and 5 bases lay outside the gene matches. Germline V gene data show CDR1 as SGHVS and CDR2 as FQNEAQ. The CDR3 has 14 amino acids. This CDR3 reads CASSFRDSNYEQYF. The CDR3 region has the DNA TGTGCCAGCAGCTTCCGGGACAGTAACTACGAGCAGTACTTC.

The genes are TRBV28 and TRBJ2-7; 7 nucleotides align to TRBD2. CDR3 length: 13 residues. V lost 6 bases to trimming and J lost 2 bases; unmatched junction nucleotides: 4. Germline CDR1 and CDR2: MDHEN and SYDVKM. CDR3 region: CASRAGRTYEQYF. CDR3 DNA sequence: TGTGCCAGCAGAGCGGGACGGACCTACGAGCAGTACTTC. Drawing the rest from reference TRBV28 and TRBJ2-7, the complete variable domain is DVKVTQSSRYLVKRTGEKVFLECVQDMDHENMFWYRQDPGLGLRLIYFSYDVKMKEKGDIPEGYSVSREKKERFSLILESASTNQTSMYLCASRAGRTYEQYFGPGTRLTVT.

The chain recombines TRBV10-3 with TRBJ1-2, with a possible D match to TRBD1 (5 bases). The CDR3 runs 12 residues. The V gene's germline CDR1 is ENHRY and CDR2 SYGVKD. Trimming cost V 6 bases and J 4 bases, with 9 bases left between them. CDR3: CAISQGGYGYTF. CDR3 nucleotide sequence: TGTGCCATCAGCCAGGGTGGCTATGGCTACACCTTC.

The CDR3 loop reads CSARGLAGETQYF. The DNA of the CDR3 is TGCAGTGCTAGAGGACTAGCCGGAGAGACCCAGTACTTC. J is TRBJ2-5 and V is TRBV20-1, with 7 positions matching TRBD2. This CDR3 region has 13 residues. Trimming took 1 base from V and 4 from J; bases not matched to a gene: 3. CDR1 and CDR2 (germline): DFQATT, SNEGSKA (reference sequence).

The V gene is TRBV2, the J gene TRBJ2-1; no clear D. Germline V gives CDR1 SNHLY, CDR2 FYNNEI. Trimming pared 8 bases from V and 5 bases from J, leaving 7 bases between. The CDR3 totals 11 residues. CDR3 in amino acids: CASAWDNEQFF. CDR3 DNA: TGTGCCAGCGCATGGGACAATGAGCAGTTCTTC. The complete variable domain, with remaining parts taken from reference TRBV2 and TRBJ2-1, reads EPEVTQTPSHQVTQMGQEVILRCVPISNHLYFYWYRQILGQKVEFLVSFYNNEISEKSEIFDDQFSVERPDGSNFTLKIRSTKLEDSAMYFCASAWDNEQFFGPGTRLTVL.

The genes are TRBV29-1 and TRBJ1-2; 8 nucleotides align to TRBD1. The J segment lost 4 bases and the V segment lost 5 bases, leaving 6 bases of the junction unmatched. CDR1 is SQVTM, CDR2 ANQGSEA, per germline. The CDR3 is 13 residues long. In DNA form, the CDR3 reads TGCAGCGTTAGGACAGGGTTTGTCTATGGCTACACCTTC. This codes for CSVRTGFVYGYTF. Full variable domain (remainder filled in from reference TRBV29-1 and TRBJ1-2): SAVISQKPSRDICQRGTSLTIQCQVDSQVTMMFWYRQQPGQSLTLIATANQGSEATYESGFVIDKFPISRPNLTFSTLTVSNMSPEDSSIYLCSVRTGFVYGYTFGSGTRLTVV.

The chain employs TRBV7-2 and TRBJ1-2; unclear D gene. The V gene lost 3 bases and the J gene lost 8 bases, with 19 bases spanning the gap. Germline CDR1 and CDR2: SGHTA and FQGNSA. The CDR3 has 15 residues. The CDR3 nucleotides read TGTGCCAGCAGCTTGAGGAACAGCCGTGAAAGGGGCTACACCTTC. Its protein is CASSLRNSRERGYTF.

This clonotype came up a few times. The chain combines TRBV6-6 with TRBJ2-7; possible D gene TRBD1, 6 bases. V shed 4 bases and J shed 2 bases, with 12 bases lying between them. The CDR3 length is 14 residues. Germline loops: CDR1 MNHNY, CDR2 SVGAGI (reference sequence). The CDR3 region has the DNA TGTGCCAGCAGTTTCTCGGACAGACCCTACGAGCAGTACTTC. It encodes CASSFSDRPYEQYF.

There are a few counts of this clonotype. The CDR3 sequence is CSIGSGDLLGNQPQHF. CDR3 nucleotides: TGCAGCATAGGGTCCGGGGACTTATTAGGGAATCAGCCCCAGCATTTT. J is TRBJ1-5 and V is TRBV29-1; tentatively, D is TRBD1 (5 bases). Deletions cut 8 bases from V and 4 bases from J, with 24 bases between. The CDR3 is made up of 16 amino acids. The germline V gene encodes CDR1 SQVTM and CDR2 ANQGSEA.

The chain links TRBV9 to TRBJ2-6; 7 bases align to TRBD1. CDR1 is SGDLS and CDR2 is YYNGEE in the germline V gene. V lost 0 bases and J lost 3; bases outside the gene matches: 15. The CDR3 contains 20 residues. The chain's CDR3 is CASSVETGDLYVRGANVLTF. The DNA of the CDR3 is TGTGCCAGCAGCGTAGAAACAGGGGACCTTTATGTACGTGGGGCCAACGTCCTGACTTTC.

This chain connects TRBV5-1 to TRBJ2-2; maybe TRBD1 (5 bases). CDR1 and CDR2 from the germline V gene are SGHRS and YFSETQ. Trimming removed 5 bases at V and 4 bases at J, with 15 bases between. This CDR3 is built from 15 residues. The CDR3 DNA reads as TGCGCCAGCAGACTGGGGCCGCGTGGCACCGGGGAGCTGTTTTTT. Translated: CASRLGPRGTGELFF.